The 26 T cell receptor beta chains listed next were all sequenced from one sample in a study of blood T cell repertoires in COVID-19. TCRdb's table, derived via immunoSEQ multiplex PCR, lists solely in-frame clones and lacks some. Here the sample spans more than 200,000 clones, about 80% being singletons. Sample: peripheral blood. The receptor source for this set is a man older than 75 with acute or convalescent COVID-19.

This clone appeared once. This chain's CDR3 is CASSLLGGRDTQYF. DNA of the CDR3: TGCGCCAGCAGCTTGCTGGGGGGGAGAGATACGCAGTATTTT. The chain joins TRBV5-1 to TRBJ2-3; TRBD2 matches at 7 bases. The CDR3 runs 14 residues. V shed 1 base and J 5 bases; nucleotides not matched to a gene: 4. Per the germline V gene, CDR1 is SGHRS and CDR2 is YFSETQ.

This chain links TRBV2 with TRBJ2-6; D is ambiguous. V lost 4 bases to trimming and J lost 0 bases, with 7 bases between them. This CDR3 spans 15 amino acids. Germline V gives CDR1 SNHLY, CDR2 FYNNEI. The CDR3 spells CASSAGNSGANVLTF. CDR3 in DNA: TGTGCCAGCAGTGCAGGAAACTCTGGGGCCAACGTCCTGACTTTC. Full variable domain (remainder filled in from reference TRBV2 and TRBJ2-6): EPEVTQTPSHQVTQMGQEVILRCVPISNHLYFYWYRQILGQKVEFLVSFYNNEISEKSEIFDDQFSVERPDGSNFTLKIRSTKLEDSAMYFCASSAGNSGANVLTFGAGSRLTVL.

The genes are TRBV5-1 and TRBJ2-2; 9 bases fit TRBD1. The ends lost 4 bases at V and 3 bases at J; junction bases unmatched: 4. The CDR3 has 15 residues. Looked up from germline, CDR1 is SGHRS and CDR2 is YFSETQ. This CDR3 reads CASSPRTGDTGELFF. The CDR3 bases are TGCGCCAGCAGCCCGCGGACAGGGGACACCGGGGAGCTGTTTTTT.

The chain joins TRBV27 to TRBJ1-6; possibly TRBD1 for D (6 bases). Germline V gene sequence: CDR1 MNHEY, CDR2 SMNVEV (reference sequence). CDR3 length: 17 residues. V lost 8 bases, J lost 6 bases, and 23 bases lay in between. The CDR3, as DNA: TGTGCCAGCTTTAGTACAGGGCTCCCCCGTTCTAATTCACCCCTCCACTTT. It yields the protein CASFSTGLPRSNSPLHF.

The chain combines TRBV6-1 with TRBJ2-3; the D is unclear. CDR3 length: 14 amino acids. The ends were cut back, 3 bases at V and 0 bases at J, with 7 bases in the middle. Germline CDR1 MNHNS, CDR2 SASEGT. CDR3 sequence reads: CASSDRLSTDTQYF. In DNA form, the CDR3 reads TGTGCCAGCAGTGACAGACTTAGCACAGATACGCAGTATTTT.

Here the CDR3 reads CASSYFRLTGELFF. CDR3 coding DNA: TGTGCCAGCAGTTATTTTCGGTTGACCGGGGAGCTGTTTTTT. The rearrangement joins TRBV6-5 to TRBJ2-2; D gene ambiguous. V was pared by 3 bases and J by 5 bases, with 10 bases between. The CDR3 contains 14 residues. Looked up from germline, CDR1 is MNHEY and CDR2 is SVGAGI.

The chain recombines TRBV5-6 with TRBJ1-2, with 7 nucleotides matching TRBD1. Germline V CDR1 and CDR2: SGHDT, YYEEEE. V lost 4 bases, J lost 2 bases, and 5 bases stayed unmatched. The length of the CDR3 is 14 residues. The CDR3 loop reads CASSLGQPNYGYTF. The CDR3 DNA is TGTGCCAGCAGCCTGGGACAGCCAAACTATGGCTACACCTTC.

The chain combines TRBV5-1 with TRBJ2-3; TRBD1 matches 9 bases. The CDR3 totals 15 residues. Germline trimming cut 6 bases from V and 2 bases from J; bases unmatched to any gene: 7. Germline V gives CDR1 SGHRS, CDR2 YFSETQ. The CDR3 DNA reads TGCGCCAGCAAAATAGGGACAGGGAACACAGATACGCAGTATTTT. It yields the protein CASKIGTGNTDTQYF.

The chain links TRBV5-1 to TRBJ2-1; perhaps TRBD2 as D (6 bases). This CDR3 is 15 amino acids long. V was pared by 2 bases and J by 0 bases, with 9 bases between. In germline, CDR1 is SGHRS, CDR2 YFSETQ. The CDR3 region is CASSFGDSSYNEQFF. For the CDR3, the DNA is TGCGCCAGCAGCTTTGGGGACTCCTCCTACAATGAGCAGTTCTTC.

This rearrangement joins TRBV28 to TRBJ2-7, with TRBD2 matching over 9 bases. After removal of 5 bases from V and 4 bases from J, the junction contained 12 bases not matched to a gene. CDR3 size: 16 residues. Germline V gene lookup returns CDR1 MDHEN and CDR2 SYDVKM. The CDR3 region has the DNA TGTGCCAGCAGTCCATGGTTGCGGGGGGGAGTTTACGAGCAGTACTTC. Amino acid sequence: CASSPWLRGGVYEQYF.

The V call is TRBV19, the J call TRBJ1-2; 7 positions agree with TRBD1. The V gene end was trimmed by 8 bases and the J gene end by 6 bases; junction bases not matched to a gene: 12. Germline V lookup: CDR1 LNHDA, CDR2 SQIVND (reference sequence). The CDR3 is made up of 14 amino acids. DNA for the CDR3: TGTGCCAGTGGTTTCGGGGACAGTTCGCATGGCTACACCTTC. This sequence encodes CASGFGDSSHGYTF. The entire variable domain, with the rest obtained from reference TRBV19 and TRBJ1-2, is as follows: DGGITQSPKYLFRKEGQNVTLSCEQNLNHDAMYWYRQDPGQGLRLIYYSQIVNDFQKGDIAEGYSVSREKKESFPLTVTSAQKNPTAFYLCASGFGDSSHGYTFGSGTRLTVV.

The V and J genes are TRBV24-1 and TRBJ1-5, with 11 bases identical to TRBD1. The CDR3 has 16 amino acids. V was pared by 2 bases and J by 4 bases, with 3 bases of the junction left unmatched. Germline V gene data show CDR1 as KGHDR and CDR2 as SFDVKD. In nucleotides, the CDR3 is TGTGCCACCAGTGATTCCGGGACAGGGGGTAATCAGCCCCAGCATTTT. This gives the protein CATSDSGTGGNQPQHF.

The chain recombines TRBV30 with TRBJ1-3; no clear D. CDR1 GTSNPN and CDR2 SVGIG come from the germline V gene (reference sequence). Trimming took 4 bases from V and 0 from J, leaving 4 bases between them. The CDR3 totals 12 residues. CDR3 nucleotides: TGTGCCTGGACCGGCTCTGGAAACACCATATATTTT. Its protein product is CAWTGSGNTIYF. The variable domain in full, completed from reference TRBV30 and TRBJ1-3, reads SQTIHQWPATLVQPVGSPLSLECTVEGTSNPNLYWYRQAAGRGLQLLFYSVGIGQISSEVPQNLSASRPQDRQFILSSKKLLLSDSGFYLCAWTGSGNTIYFGEGSWLTVV.

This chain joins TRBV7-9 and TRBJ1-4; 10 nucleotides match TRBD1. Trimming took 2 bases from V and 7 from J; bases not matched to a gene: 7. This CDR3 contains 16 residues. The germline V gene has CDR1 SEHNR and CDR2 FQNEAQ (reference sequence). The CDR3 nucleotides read TGTGCCAGCAGCTTACCAGCCCGGGACAGGGGTGAAAAACTGTTTTTT. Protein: CASSLPARDRGEKLFF.

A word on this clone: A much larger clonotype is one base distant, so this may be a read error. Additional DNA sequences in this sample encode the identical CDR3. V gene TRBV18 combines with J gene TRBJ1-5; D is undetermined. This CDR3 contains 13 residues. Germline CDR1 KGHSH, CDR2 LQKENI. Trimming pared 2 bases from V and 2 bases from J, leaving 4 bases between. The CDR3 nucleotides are TGTGCCAGCTCACCAGGAGGCAATCAGCCCCAGCATTTT. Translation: CASSPGGNQPQHF.

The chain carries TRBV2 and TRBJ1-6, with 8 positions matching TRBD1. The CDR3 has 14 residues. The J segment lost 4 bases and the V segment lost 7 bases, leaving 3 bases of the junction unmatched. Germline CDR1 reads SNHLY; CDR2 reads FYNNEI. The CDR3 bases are TGTGCCAGCATGAGGACAGGGTATAATTCACCCCTCCACTTT. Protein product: CASMRTGYNSPLHF.

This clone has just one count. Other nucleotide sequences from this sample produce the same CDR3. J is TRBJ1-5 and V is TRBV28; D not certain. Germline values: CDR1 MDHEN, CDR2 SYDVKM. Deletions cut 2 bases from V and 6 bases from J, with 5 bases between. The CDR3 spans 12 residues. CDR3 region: CASSLLSQPQHF. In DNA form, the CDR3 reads TGTGCCAGCAGTTTACTCAGTCAGCCCCAGCATTTT.

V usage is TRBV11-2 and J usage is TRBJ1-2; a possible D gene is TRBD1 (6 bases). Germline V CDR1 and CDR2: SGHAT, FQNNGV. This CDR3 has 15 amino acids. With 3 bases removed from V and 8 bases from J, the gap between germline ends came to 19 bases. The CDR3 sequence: CASSFTGARGEGYTF. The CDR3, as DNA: TGTGCCAGCAGCTTTACCGGGGCCAGGGGAGAGGGCTACACCTTC.

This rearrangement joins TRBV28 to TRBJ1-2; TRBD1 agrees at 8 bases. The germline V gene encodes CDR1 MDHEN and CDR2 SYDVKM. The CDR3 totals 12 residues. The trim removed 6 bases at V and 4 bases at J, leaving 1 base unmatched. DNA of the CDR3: TGTGCCAGCAGGACAGGGGCCTATGGCTACACCTTC. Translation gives CASRTGAYGYTF.

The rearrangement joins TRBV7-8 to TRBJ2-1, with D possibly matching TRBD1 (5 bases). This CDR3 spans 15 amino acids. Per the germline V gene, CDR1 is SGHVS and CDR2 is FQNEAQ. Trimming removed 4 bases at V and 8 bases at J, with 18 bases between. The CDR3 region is CASSSWGTLVDEQFF. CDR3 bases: TGTGCCAGCAGCTCCTGGGGCACCCTGGTCGATGAGCAGTTCTTC.

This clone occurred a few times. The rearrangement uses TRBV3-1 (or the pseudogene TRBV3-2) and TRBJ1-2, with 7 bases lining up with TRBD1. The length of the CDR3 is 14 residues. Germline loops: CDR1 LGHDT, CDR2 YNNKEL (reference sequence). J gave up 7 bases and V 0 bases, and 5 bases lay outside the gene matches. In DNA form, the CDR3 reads TGTGCCAGCAGCCAAGATGACAGGGTCGGTGGCTACACCTTC. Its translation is CASSQDDRVGGYTF.

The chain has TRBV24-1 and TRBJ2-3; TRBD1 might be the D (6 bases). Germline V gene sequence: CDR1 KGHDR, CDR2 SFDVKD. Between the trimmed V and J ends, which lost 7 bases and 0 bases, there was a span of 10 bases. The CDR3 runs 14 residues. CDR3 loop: CATRGHTSTDTQYF. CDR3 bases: TGTGCCACCAGGGGACATACTAGCACAGATACGCAGTATTTT.

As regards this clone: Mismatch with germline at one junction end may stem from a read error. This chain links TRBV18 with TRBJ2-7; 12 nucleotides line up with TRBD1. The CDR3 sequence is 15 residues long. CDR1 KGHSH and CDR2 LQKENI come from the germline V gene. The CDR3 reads CASSKDTGTGGGEHF. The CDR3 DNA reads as TGTGCCAGCTCAAAAGACACCGGGACAGGGGGCGGGGAGCACTTC.

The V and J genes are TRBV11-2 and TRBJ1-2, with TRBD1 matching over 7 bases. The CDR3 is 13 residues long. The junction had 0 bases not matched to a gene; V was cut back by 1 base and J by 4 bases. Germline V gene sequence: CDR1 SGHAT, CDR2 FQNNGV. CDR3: CASSLAGGYGYTF. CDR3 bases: TGTGCCAGCAGCTTAGCAGGGGGCTATGGCTACACCTTC.

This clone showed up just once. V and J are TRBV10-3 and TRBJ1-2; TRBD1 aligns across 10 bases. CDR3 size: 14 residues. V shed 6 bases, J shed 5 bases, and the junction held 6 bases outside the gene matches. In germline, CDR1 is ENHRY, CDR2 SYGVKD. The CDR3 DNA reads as TGTGCCATCAGAGGGACAGGGGTCTTTTATGGCTACACCTTC. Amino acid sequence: CAIRGTGVFYGYTF.

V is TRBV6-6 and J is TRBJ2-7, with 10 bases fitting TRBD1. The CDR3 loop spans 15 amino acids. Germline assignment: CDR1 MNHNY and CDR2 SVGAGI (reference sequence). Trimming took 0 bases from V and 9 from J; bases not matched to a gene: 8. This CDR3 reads CASSYSNRDRGWQYF. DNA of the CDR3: TGTGCCAGCAGTTACTCGAATCGGGACAGGGGTTGGCAGTACTTC.